This is a list of T cell receptor beta chains from one sample in a study of T cell responses to AZD1222 COVID-19 vaccine. TCRdb's table, derived via immunoSEQ multiplex PCR, lists solely in-frame clones and lacks some. The sample shows approximately 120,000 clones, 80% to 90% of them seen only once. This specimen consisted of peripheral blood, obtained on day 0 of MenACWY control vaccination. The source is an adult in good health. Each CDR3 is given with its conserved first and last residue.

TRBJ2-1 TRBV25-1 18 CASSEFLKGTSGRDEQFF
TRBJ1-2 TRBV11-2 12 CASSAYEYGYTF
TRBJ2-4 TRBV11-3 20 CASSLGSWGDTSEVKNIQYF
TRBJ1-3 TRBV11-2 16 CASSSSPIPSGNTIYF
TRBJ2-3 TRBV5-5 14 CASSLAEHTDTQYF
TRBJ2-1 TRBV24-1 14 CATEGPAPRDEQFF
TRBJ1-1 TRBV18 15 CASSPPSTTRTEAFF
TRBJ2-1 TRBV11-3 14 CASSLITGYNEQFF
TRBJ1-2 TRBV12-3/TRBV12-4 13 CASRPRQDHGYTF
TRBJ1-6 TRBV4-3 14 CASSQESINSPLHF
TRBJ2-7 TRBV27 18 CASSLSWVRSGSAYEQYF
TRBJ1-4 TRBV6-6 14 CASSYSYSWEKLFF
TRBJ2-2 TRBV7-9 19 CASSLGAPLAGENTGELFF
TRBJ2-7 TRBV12-3/TRBV12-4 13 CASSLTGSYEQYF
TRBJ2-3 TRBV9 16 CASSPLQGTPTDTQYF
TRBJ2-1 TRBV5-1 14 CASSEGQGLNEQFF
TRBJ2-1 TRBV11-2 15 CASSFSGSSYNEQFF
TRBJ1-1 TRBV7-3 13 CASSLTGRTEAFF
TRBJ2-1 TRBV4-1 13 CASKPAGDNEQFF
TRBJ2-7 TRBV11-3 13 CASSLEGPYEQYF
TRBJ1-2 TRBV5-1 14 CASSLAPTGGGYTF
TRBJ2-3 TRBV5-4 13 CASSLIYTDTQYF
TRBJ2-7 TRBV5-4 15 CASSLGVGGTYEQYF
TRBJ2-2 TRBV10-3 13 CAYRTPFSGELFF
TRBJ1-1 TRBV11-2 13 CASSLGGVSEAFF
TRBJ2-1 TRBV3-1/TRBV3-2 13 CASSSWTDNEQFF
TRBJ1-4 TRBV4-2 14 CASSQGLGAGKLFF
TRBJ1-4 TRBV30 14 CAWSIGATNEKLFF
TRBJ2-7 TRBV7-8 15 CASSFRTDTPYEQYF
TRBJ1-1 TRBV10-3 14 CAITSGTVNTEAFF
TRBJ2-5 TRBV10-3 11 CAISQKETQYF
TRBJ1-1 TRBV6-5 15 CASSYSKAGATEAFF
TRBJ1-2 TRBV3-1/TRBV3-2 12 CASTPDLGGYTF
TRBJ2-2 TRBV14 14 CASSRQGNTGELFF
TRBJ1-4 TRBV13 14 CASSTRGRDEKLFF
TRBJ2-2 TRBV11-2 19 CASSLGLAGEVGNTGELFF
TRBJ1-3 TRBV7-9 14 CASSWGTAGNTIYF
TRBJ1-2 TRBV6-1 15 CASSERPQGDYGYTF
TRBJ1-1 TRBV9 12 CASSSGSTEAFF
TRBJ2-3 TRBV7-8 16 CASSLAGGAITDTQYF
TRBJ1-1 TRBV27 14 CASSPGTGGTEAFF
TRBJ1-1 TRBV27 14 CASTLDREGTEAFF
TRBJ1-1 TRBV13 13 CASSLVENTEAFF
TRBJ1-2 TRBV5-1 16 CASSAGSGTGSSGYTF
TRBJ1-1 TRBV25-1 15 CASAPLAGGETEAFF
TRBJ2-1 TRBV18 15 CASSPPGRSYNEQFF
TRBJ2-7 TRBV5-6 14 CASSFWARSYEQYF
TRBJ2-7 TRBV2 14 CASSEQAVSYEQYF
TRBJ1-1 TRBV4-1 14 CASGKDSSNTEAFF
TRBJ2-2 TRBV11-2 18 CASSLASWGGLGTGELFF
TRBJ2-1 TRBV9 14 CASSVVGSYNEQFF
TRBJ1-5 TRBV27 15 CASSFGLGGNQPQHF
TRBJ1-5 TRBV12-3/TRBV12-4 13 CASSRDQKASQHF
TRBJ1-1 TRBV5-1 14 CASRIGQTNTEAFF
TRBJ2-2 TRBV5-6 16 CASSWPIGENTGELFF